A selection of T cell receptor beta chains follows, all from one sample in a study of cytomegalovirus exposure and HLA in healthy donors. Sequencing was performed with immunoSEQ multiplex PCR; in TCRdb, only in-frame clones are kept and a portion is missing. The sample holds roughly 120,000 clones; 50% to 65% are singletons and the top ten take over 8%. Sequencing used PBMCs. The receptors come from a middle-aged man in good health and CMV-seropositive. CDR3s include the opening cysteine and the closing phenylalanine or tryptophan. A D gene is named only where the DNA matches it firmly. Clone size is not always given. Where it is, it says once, few, many or a class for expanded clones.

clone size	J gene	D gene	V gene	CDR3 DNA	CDR3 protein
.	TRBJ2-1	.	TRBV28	TGTGCCAGCGGACAGTACAATGAGCAGTTCTTC	CASGQYNEQFF
few	TRBJ2-1	.	TRBV6-1	TGTGCCGCCCACCCATATAGGGGTAATGAGCAGTTCTTC	CAAHPYRGNEQFF
medium-sized	TRBJ1-4	.	TRBV2	TGTGCCAGCAGGGGCGACGAAGGGGCACTGTTTTTT	CASRGDEGALFF
few	TRBJ2-2	.	TRBV28	TGTGCCAGCAGCGCCCCGGGCGGGTCTGACGGGGAGCTGTTTTTT	CASSAPGGSDGELFF
.	TRBJ1-2	.	TRBV12-5	TGTGCTAGTGGTTTGGGGGACTCTGACAAACCCTACACCTTC	CASGLGDSDKPYTF
once	TRBJ2-2	TRBD2	TRBV28	TGTGCCAGCAGTAGCGGGAGTGTTACCGGGGAGCTGTTTTTT	CASSSGSVTGELFF
.	TRBJ1-2	TRBD1	TRBV6-5	TGTGCCAGCAGTTACTCTGGGGACAGGCGTGACTATGGCTACACCTTC	CASSYSGDRRDYGYTF
.	TRBJ2-1	TRBD1	TRBV5-1	TGCGCCAGCAGCCCTGAGCCGGGACAGGGGGCAAATGAGCAGTTCTTC	CASSPEPGQGANEQFF
.	TRBJ2-1	.	TRBV5-1	TGCGCCAGCACCCGGAAGCCGGAGGGCGGAAATGAGCAGTTCTTC	CASTRKPEGGNEQFF
.	TRBJ1-4	.	TRBV7-9	TGTGCCAGCAGCCCTCAGGGAAGTCGGGAAAAACTGTTTTTT	CASSPQGSREKLFF
.	TRBJ2-3	.	TRBV20-1	TGCAGTGCTAGCATGTCAGATACGCAGTATTTT	CSASMSDTQYF
.	TRBJ2-7	TRBD2	TRBV7-2	TGTGCCAGCAGCCAGACACACGGGGGGGAGCAGTACTTC	CASSQTHGGEQYF
.	TRBJ2-2	.	TRBV7-2	TGTGCCAGCAGCTTAGAGGTAGTAGCTACCGGGGAGCTGTTTTTT	CASSLEVVATGELFF
.	TRBJ2-5	TRBD1	TRBV10-1	TGCGCCAGCAGGCGGGACAGGGGTGAGACCCAGTACTTC	CASRRDRGETQYF
few	TRBJ2-2	.	TRBV5-5	TGTGCCAGCAGCTTGGTCCTCCGGGACTACACCGGGGAGCTGTTTTTT	CASSLVLRDYTGELFF
.	TRBJ2-7	.	TRBV7-2	TGTGCCAGCAGCTTACAGTACGAGCAGTACTTC	CASSLQYEQYF
.	TRBJ2-3	.	TRBV19	TGTGCCAGTAGTATAGATAAAGGGGCGCGGACAGATACGCAGTATTTT	CASSIDKGARTDTQYF
few	TRBJ1-5	.	TRBV28	TGTGCCAGCAGTTTACTAGCCGGAGCTTCCAATCAGCCCCAGCATTTT	CASSLLAGASNQPQHF
.	TRBJ1-1	.	TRBV5-7	TGTGCCAGCAGCTTGGAAGGCGGTAACACTGAAGCTTTCTTT	CASSLEGGNTEAFF
.	TRBJ2-3	.	TRBV2	TGTGCCAGCAGTGAGGGAGACAGCACAGATACGCAGTATTTT	CASSEGDSTDTQYF
once	TRBJ1-2	TRBD1	TRBV13	TGTGCCAGCAGCTCCCGGACGACAGGGGGAGATGGCTACACCTTC	CASSSRTTGGDGYTF
.	TRBJ2-5	TRBD1	TRBV29-1	TGCAGCGCAACGAACAGGGGGCACCTGAAGACCCAGTACTTC	CSATNRGHLKTQYF
.	TRBJ1-1	TRBD1	TRBV4-1	TGCGCCAGCAGCCTACTTGACAGGGGCTCTTCAACTGAAGCTTTCTTT	CASSLLDRGSSTEAFF
few	TRBJ2-5	TRBD1	TRBV25-1	TGTGCCAGCAGTGAGGGGGACAGGGGGTATCAAGAGACCCAGTACTTC	CASSEGDRGYQETQYF
once	TRBJ2-7	.	TRBV5-8	TGTGCCAGCACCCTGCTATCGGGGTCGGGCGAGCAGTACTTC	CASTLLSGSGEQYF
few	TRBJ2-1	TRBD1	TRBV11-3	TGTGCCAGCAGCTTAGCCGGCAGGGGGTACAATGAGCAGTTCTTC	CASSLAGRGYNEQFF
.	TRBJ2-5	TRBD2	TRBV30	TGTGCCTGGAGTCAAGGACTAGCGGGAGTAGGGGAGACCCAGTACTTC	CAWSQGLAGVGETQYF
.	TRBJ2-3	TRBD2	TRBV7-9	TGTGCCAGCACCCCGCGGGGGACTAGCGGTGGCAGGACAGATACGCAGTATTTT	CASTPRGTSGGRTDTQYF
.	TRBJ1-1	TRBD1	TRBV9	TGTGCCAGCAGCGGAAAACAGGGGCGGAACACTGAAGCTTTCTTT	CASSGKQGRNTEAFF
.	TRBJ1-1	TRBD1	TRBV6-5	TGTGCCAGCAGTCGCGGACAGGGGTTGAACACTGAAGCTTTCTTT	CASSRGQGLNTEAFF
.	TRBJ2-1	TRBD2	TRBV18	TGTGCCAGCTCAACGGCCAGCGGGAGGAACAATGAGCAGTTCTTC	CASSTASGRNNEQFF
.	TRBJ2-3	.	TRBV28	TGTGCCAGTATGTTAGCGGGCACAGATACGCAGTATTTT	CASMLAGTDTQYF
.	TRBJ2-3	.	TRBV9	TGTGCCAGCAGCGTAGGCCCGGGTCGCACAGATACGCAGTATTTT	CASSVGPGRTDTQYF
.	TRBJ2-7	TRBD1	TRBV19	TGTGCCAGTAGTACCCCCCCGGGACAGGGGAACGAGCAGTACTTC	CASSTPPGQGNEQYF
.	TRBJ2-2	.	TRBV5-1	TGCGCCAGCAGCGTCAGAACAGGGAGAGAAGCCGGGGAGCTGTTTTTT	CASSVRTGREAGELFF
.	TRBJ2-3	.	TRBV9	TGTGCCAGCAGCGTGGGACTCCAGGCAGATACGCAGTATTTT	CASSVGLQADTQYF
once	TRBJ2-7	TRBD1	TRBV5-6	TGTGCCAGCAGCTTGAGGCAGGGGGTGGGTTACGAGCAGTACTTC	CASSLRQGVGYEQYF
.	TRBJ1-2	.	TRBV7-2	TGTGCCAGCAGCTTCGTCCCCGGTGGCTACACCTTC	CASSFVPGGYTF
few	TRBJ1-5	.	TRBV4-2	TGTGCCAGCAGCCAAGGGTCACAGTACAATCAGCCCCAGCATTTT	CASSQGSQYNQPQHF
.	TRBJ1-2	TRBD1	TRBV7-3	TGTGCCAGCAGCTTAACCGGGACAGACTATGGCTACACCTTC	CASSLTGTDYGYTF
.	TRBJ2-7	.	TRBV27	TGTGCCGGCAGGGGCGGCGGACAGGGAGGGTACGAGCAGTACTTC	CAGRGGGQGGYEQYF
.	TRBJ2-2	.	TRBV19	TGTGCCAGTCAAGAAGAGGCAGGGAGGTCCGGGGAGCTGTTTTTT	CASQEEAGRSGELFF
.	TRBJ1-4	TRBD1	TRBV7-6	TGTGCCAGCGAAACCGGGACAGGGGAGGGAAAACTGTTTTTT	CASETGTGEGKLFF
.	TRBJ2-1	TRBD2	TRBV6-5	TGTGCCAGCAGTTACTCAGCGGGAGTCTCTCTTGAGCAGTTCTTC	CASSYSAGVSLEQFF
once	TRBJ2-7	TRBD2	TRBV11-2	TGTGCCAGCGGTATAGCGGGGCTTACCTACGAGCAGTACTTC	CASGIAGLTYEQYF
.	TRBJ2-5	TRBD2	TRBV5-4	TGTGCCAGCACCGTGGGGGGGGAAGAGACCCAGTACTTC	CASTVGGEETQYF
once	TRBJ2-7	TRBD1	TRBV29-1	TGCAGCGTGGGGACAGGTACCTACGAGCAGTACTTC	CSVGTGTYEQYF
once	TRBJ1-1	TRBD1	TRBV29-1	TGCAGCGTCCGTTTTGGACAGGGCCTGAACACTGAAGCTTTCTTT	CSVRFGQGLNTEAFF
.	TRBJ2-2	.	TRBV7-2	TGTGCCAGCAGCTTAGCGGGGGGGCTCGGGGAGCTGTTTTTT	CASSLAGGLGELFF
.	TRBJ2-1	TRBD2	TRBV5-1	TGCGCCAGCAGCTTTAGCGGGGGAGCCTACAATGAGCAGTTCTTC	CASSFSGGAYNEQFF